The text below deals with one TCR beta chain. Use of 60 Vbeta and 13 Jbeta primers characterized the PCR. Assay used: immunoSEQ multiplex PCR; TCRdb lists only in-frame clones, some missing. The repertoire holds 90,000 to 140,000 clones, with 75% to 85% as singletons. This specimen comes from a study of cytomegalovirus exposure and HLA in healthy donors. The receptor's source is a man between 18 and 29 years old in good health and CMV-seronegative. The sample comprised PBMCs.

This CDR3 reads CASSSTGGSGTEAFF. The CDR3 DNA sequence: TGTGCCAGCAGCTCAACAGGGGGCTCGGGCACTGAAGCTTTCTTT. This rearrangement joins TRBV11-2 to TRBJ1-1; 9 bases match TRBD1. Trimming at V came to 4 bases and at J to 4 bases, leaving 7 bases not matched to a gene. Germline loops: CDR1 SGHAT, CDR2 FQNNGV. CDR3 length: 15 amino acids.